The rows below give T cell receptor beta chains drawn from one sample of a study of T cells after yellow fever vaccination. TCRdb ran MiXCR on the 5' RACE reads and lists one entry per CDR3 protein. This table holds about 320,000 distinct CDR3 sequences, about 6.9% found once. This specimen was PBMCs, taken around 45 days after the first yellow fever vaccination. All receptors derive from a man younger than 35 who received the YFV17D yellow fever vaccine. CDR3s include the opening cysteine and the closing phenylalanine or tryptophan. A D gene is named only where the DNA matches it firmly. Clone size is given for some rows only: seen once, a few or many times, or a class if the clone is expanded.

TRBV7-2	-	TRBJ1-2	-	TGTGCCAGCACCGTACGCGGGGCAAGGGGTGGCTACACCTTC	CASTVRGARGGYTF
TRBV20-1	few	TRBJ1-2	TRBD1	TGCAGTGCTTGGAGGACAGGGAGGGGGTTTGATGGCTACACCTTC	CSAWRTGRGFDGYTF
TRBV3-1	-	TRBJ1-6	-	TGTGCCAGCAGCCGTGGGGCCTTTGGGTATAATTCACCCCTCCACTTT	CASSRGAFGYNSPLHF
TRBV6-2/TRBV6-3	many	TRBJ2-1	TRBD2	TGTGCCAGCAGTTCCCCTTCGCGGGGGGGAATCAATGAGCAGTTCTTC	CASSSPSRGGINEQFF
TRBV20-1	-	TRBJ2-3	-	TGCAGTGCTAGAGATCCGGTAACAAAGGATACGCAGTATTTT	CSARDPVTKDTQYF
TRBV15	-	TRBJ1-1	-	TGTGCCACCAGCAGAGATCAGGACAGGAACACTGAAGCTTTCTTT	CATSRDQDRNTEAFF
TRBV7-6	many	TRBJ2-1	-	TGTGCCAGCAGCTTACAGCGGATCTCCAATGAGCAGTTCTTC	CASSLQRISNEQFF
TRBV20-1	-	TRBJ2-3	TRBD1	TGCAGTGCTGGACCCCGGGACAGGGAGACAGATACGCAGTATTTT	CSAGPRDRETDTQYF
TRBV6-5	-	TRBJ1-2	-	TGTGCCAGCAGTTACGTAAGGGGGAGCTACACCTTC	CASSYVRGSYTF
TRBV5-1	many	TRBJ1-4	TRBD1	TGCGCCAGCATGTTCGGGACAGGGGATGAAAAACTGTTTTTT	CASMFGTGDEKLFF
TRBV5-1	many	TRBJ2-1	TRBD2	TGCGCCAGCAGCTTGGGCGGACTAGCGGGGCACAATGAGCAGTTCTTC	CASSLGGLAGHNEQFF
TRBV5-4	many	TRBJ2-1	TRBD1	TGTGCCAGCAGCTCCCGGACAGGGGGCTATGAGCAGTTCTTC	CASSSRTGGYEQFF
TRBV12-3/TRBV12-4	many	TRBJ2-5	-	TGTGCCAGCAGTTCTGTACAGGGACGGGAGACCCAGTACTTC	CASSSVQGRETQYF
TRBV11-2	-	TRBJ2-1	-	TGTGCCAGCAGCCCAAACCTCCCTGGGGGGGGGACAACCGGGTACAGTGAGCAGTTCTTC	CASSPNLPGGGTTGYSEQFF
TRBV3-1	-	TRBJ2-3	TRBD2	TGTGCCAGCAGCCCCGAGGGAGCGGGGGAGACCACAGATACGCAGTATTTT	CASSPEGAGETTDTQYF
TRBV20-1	many	TRBJ2-5	TRBD1	TGCAGTGCTAGCAGGGGGCAAGAGACCCAGTACTTC	CSASRGQETQYF
TRBV12-3/TRBV12-4	-	TRBJ2-2	-	TGTGCCAGCAGTCCCAGGGAGTACACCGGGGAGCTGTTTTTT	CASSPREYTGELFF
TRBV5-6	many	TRBJ2-2	-	TGTGCCAGCAGCTTGGTGTCGTTGTGGCAGGGTGGGATTGGAGTCACCGGGGAGCTGTTTTTT	CASSLVSLWQGGIGVTGELFF
TRBV7-2	many	TRBJ2-7	TRBD1	TGTGCCAGCAGCTTACAAACGGACAGGGGCTACGAGCAGTACTTC	CASSLQTDRGYEQYF
TRBV16	-	TRBJ1-1	-	TGTGCCAGCAGCCAATCTGGACGGATCACTGAAGCTTTCTTT	CASSQSGRITEAFF
TRBV12-5	few	TRBJ2-5	-	TGTGCTAGTGGGCTTACAGGCCTCCACCGGGACTTC	CASGLTGLHRDF
TRBV4-1	-	TRBJ2-2	-	TGCGCCAGCAGCCAAGCCGGGGTCGGGACCGGGGAGCTGTTTTTT	CASSQAGVGTGELFF
TRBV5-6	-	TRBJ2-1	-	TGTGCCAGCAGCCCCGGGATCAGCGGGTACAATGAGCAGTTCTTC	CASSPGISGYNEQFF
TRBV24-1	few	TRBJ1-2	-	TGTGCCACCAGTGACCCCCGGGCCCAGCCTAACTATGGCTACACCTTC	CATSDPRAQPNYGYTF
TRBV5-5	-	TRBJ2-5	TRBD1	TGTCCCAGCAGCTTGCCCCGGGACAGGGGCCAAGAGACCCAGTACTTC	CPSSLPRDRGQETQYF
TRBV5-1	few	TRBJ1-4	TRBD1	TGCGCCAGCAGCTCGGACAGGCCGAATGAAAAACTGTTTTTT	CASSSDRPNEKLFF
TRBV6-1	-	TRBJ1-1	-	TGTGCCAGCAGTGATAGGACGTATCGAAACACTGAAGCTTTCTTT	CASSDRTYRNTEAFF
TRBV4-1	-	TRBJ1-1	-	TGCGCCAGCAGCCAAGAAGAACAGATGAACACTGAAGCTTTCTTT	CASSQEEQMNTEAFF
TRBV20-1	few	TRBJ2-5	-	TGCAGTGCTGGTGGTTTGGAGACCCAGTACTTC	CSAGGLETQYF
TRBV28	-	TRBJ1-4	TRBD1	TGTGCCACCCGCCAGGGGGGTGGAATGGAAAAACTGTTTTTT	CATRQGGGMEKLFF
TRBV5-1	-	TRBJ2-1	-	TGCGCCAGCAGCTTAATGGTCCGCAATGAGCAGTTCTTC	CASSLMVRNEQFF
TRBV7-2	many	TRBJ2-1	TRBD2	TGTGCCAGCAGCCCAGCGGGGGGCCTTTACAATGAGCAGTTCTTC	CASSPAGGLYNEQFF
TRBV6-5	-	TRBJ2-7	-	TGTGCCAGCAGTTACTCGTACGTCATGAGCTCCTACGAGCAGTACTTC	CASSYSYVMSSYEQYF
TRBV4-1	few	TRBJ2-2	-	TGCGCCAGCAGCCTATGGGGTGGAACGAACACCGGGGAGCTGTTTTTT	CASSLWGGTNTGELFF
TRBV12-5	many	TRBJ1-1	-	TGTGCTAGTGGTTCTTGGTCCTACACTGAAGCTTTCTTT	CASGSWSYTEAFF
TRBV5-1	-	TRBJ2-6	-	TGCGCCAGCAGCCCAAGACAGAGCTCTGGGGCCAACGTCCTGACTTTC	CASSPRQSSGANVLTF
TRBV30	few	TRBJ1-1	-	TGTGCCTGGAGTGGCTGGGGGGCGGGTAACACTGAAGCTTTCTTT	CAWSGWGAGNTEAFF
TRBV5-1	-	TRBJ2-5	TRBD2	TGCGCCAGCAGCTTCCGACTAGCGGTGTACCAAGAGACCCAGTACTTC	CASSFRLAVYQETQYF
TRBV20-1	-	TRBJ1-4	TRBD1	TGCAGTGCTACTGACAGGGGGCAGTATGAAAAACTGTTTTTT	CSATDRGQYEKLFF
TRBV19	few	TRBJ2-7	-	TGTGCCAGTAGTTTCGGGGTGGACGAGCAGTACTTC	CASSFGVDEQYF
TRBV5-1	many	TRBJ1-5	TRBD1	TGCGCCAGCAGACCGGGACAGGGGGTATATCAGCCCCAGCATTTT	CASRPGQGVYQPQHF
TRBV7-2	few	TRBJ2-6	-	TGTGCCAGCAGCTTAGGCCCCTGGGGGGCCAACGTCCTGACTTTC	CASSLGPWGANVLTF
TRBV5-1	few	TRBJ1-2	TRBD1	TGCGCCAGCAGCTTGGAGGGACAGGGTCCTATAGGCTACACCTTC	CASSLEGQGPIGYTF
TRBV18	-	TRBJ2-4	TRBD2	TGTGCCAGCTCACCACCGACGGGGGGCATTCAGTACTTC	CASSPPTGGIQYF
TRBV20-1	many	TRBJ2-2	TRBD1	TGCAGTGCTAGAGAAGGACAGGACAGCGGGGAGCTGTTTTTT	CSAREGQDSGELFF
TRBV6-1	-	TRBJ2-4	-	TGTGCCAGCACCCCGACTAAAAGGGAAAACATTCAGTACTTC	CASTPTKRENIQYF
TRBV7-3	few	TRBJ2-3	-	TGTGCCAGCAGCCGCCCGGGAGATACGCAGTATTTT	CASSRPGDTQYF
TRBV7-2	-	TRBJ1-1	-	TGTGCCAGCAGCTTAAACCGACCATACACTGAAGCTTTCTTT	CASSLNRPYTEAFF
TRBV7-2	-	TRBJ2-1	-	TGTGCCAGCAGCCTTAGGGGCTCGCAGTTCTTC	CASSLRGSQFF
TRBV5-1	-	TRBJ2-3	TRBD1	TGCGCCAGCAGCTGGGGGGCAGGGGGCAAGGATACGCAGTATTTT	CASSWGAGGKDTQYF